The rows below give T cell receptor beta chains drawn from one sample of a study of T cells in Graves' hyperthyroidism and ophthalmopathy. TCRdb ran MiXCR on the multiplex PCR reads and lists one entry per CDR3 protein. The sample yields some 420,000 distinct CDR3 sequences, roughly 15% seen once. Sequences were obtained from blood. The receptors were gathered from a young woman with Graves' hyperthyroidism. Both conserved end residues are part of each CDR3. A D gene is named only where the DNA matches it firmly. Only some rows state a clone size, as once, few, many or a class for expanded clones.

d_call: NA; j_call: TRBJ1-2; v_call: TRBV5-1; clone_size: NA; cdr3_nt: TGCGCCAGCAAGAGTGGCGGGGAAAACTATGGCTACACCTTC; cdr3_aa: CASKSGGENYGYTF
d_call: NA; j_call: TRBJ2-7; v_call: TRBV4-2; clone_size: NA; cdr3_nt: TGTGCCAGCAGCCAAACAGGGAAGATCTACGAGCAGTACTTC; cdr3_aa: CASSQTGKIYEQYF
d_call: TRBD1; j_call: TRBJ1-2; v_call: TRBV5-6; clone_size: few; cdr3_nt: TGTGCCAGCAGCACACAGTCAGGGGGCTTTTGGGGCTACACCTTC; cdr3_aa: CASSTQSGGFWGYTF
d_call: TRBD2; j_call: TRBJ2-3; v_call: TRBV14; clone_size: NA; cdr3_nt: TGTGCCAGCAGCCAAGATAAGGCACTAGCGACAACAGATACGCAGTATTTT; cdr3_aa: CASSQDKALATTDTQYF
d_call: TRBD1; j_call: TRBJ2-4; v_call: TRBV28; clone_size: many; cdr3_nt: TGTGCCAGCAGTTACCCACGGACAGGGGGGGACTTTAACATTCAGTACTTC; cdr3_aa: CASSYPRTGGDFNIQYF
d_call: NA; j_call: TRBJ2-3; v_call: TRBV4-1; clone_size: NA; cdr3_nt: TGCGCCAGCAGCCAGAGTCTGACGGCTCCTAACACAGATACGCAGTATTTT; cdr3_aa: CASSQSLTAPNTDTQYF
d_call: TRBD1; j_call: TRBJ1-5; v_call: TRBV28; clone_size: many; cdr3_nt: TGTGCCAGCAGTTTCGAAGAGACAGGGTGGAGGCAGCCCCAGCATTTT; cdr3_aa: CASSFEETGWRQPQHF
d_call: NA; j_call: TRBJ2-5; v_call: TRBV2; clone_size: many; cdr3_nt: TGTGCCAGCAGCCGGACCGACACCCAAGAGACCCAGTACTTC; cdr3_aa: CASSRTDTQETQYF
d_call: NA; j_call: TRBJ1-1; v_call: TRBV18; clone_size: many; cdr3_nt: TGTGCCAGCTCACCTTCCGACAGCCGGGGAGCTTTCTTT; cdr3_aa: CASSPSDSRGAFF
d_call: TRBD1; j_call: TRBJ1-5; v_call: TRBV11-1; clone_size: many; cdr3_nt: TGTGCCAGCAGCTTGGGGACAGGGGGATCTCAGCCCCAGCATTTT; cdr3_aa: CASSLGTGGSQPQHF
d_call: NA; j_call: TRBJ2-3; v_call: TRBV6-5; clone_size: few; cdr3_nt: TGTGCCAGCAGTTACTCGCCGGACCGAGATACGCAGTATTTT; cdr3_aa: CASSYSPDRDTQYF
d_call: TRBD2; j_call: TRBJ2-1; v_call: TRBV29-1; clone_size: many; cdr3_nt: TGCAGCGTGGGGATCTATAGCGGGAGGAGGAATGAGCAGTTCTTC; cdr3_aa: CSVGIYSGRRNEQFF
d_call: TRBD2; j_call: TRBJ2-7; v_call: TRBV20-1; clone_size: NA; cdr3_nt: TGCAGTGCTAGAGATCACCTCTTCCTCGCGGGAGAAGGGACCTACAATGAGCAGTACTTC; cdr3_aa: CSARDHLFLAGEGTYNEQYF
d_call: NA; j_call: TRBJ2-3; v_call: TRBV9; clone_size: many; cdr3_nt: TGTGCCAGCAGCGTAGGAACGACTAGTGTCGTTTTGACAGATACGCAGTATTTT; cdr3_aa: CASSVGTTSVVLTDTQYF
d_call: NA; j_call: TRBJ1-1; v_call: TRBV7-9; clone_size: many; cdr3_nt: TGTGCCAGCATCCTCGGGGGCTGGGGGAACACTGAAGCTTTCTTT; cdr3_aa: CASILGGWGNTEAFF
d_call: NA; j_call: TRBJ1-4; v_call: TRBV10-3; clone_size: NA; cdr3_nt: TGTGCCATCAGTGAGGTGCCCCCGCCAGAACGTCCTAATGAAAAACTGTTTTTT; cdr3_aa: CAISEVPPPERPNEKLFF
d_call: NA; j_call: TRBJ1-6; v_call: TRBV4-3; clone_size: few; cdr3_nt: TGCGCCAGCAGCCAAGAGGCGGGTGCACCCCTCCACTTT; cdr3_aa: CASSQEAGAPLHF
d_call: NA; j_call: TRBJ2-2; v_call: TRBV11-2; clone_size: many; cdr3_nt: TGTGCCAGCAGCTTGCTCCGGGATACCGGGGAGCTGTTTTTT; cdr3_aa: CASSLLRDTGELFF
d_call: TRBD1; j_call: TRBJ1-5; v_call: TRBV6-1; clone_size: NA; cdr3_nt: TGTGCCAGCAGGACAGGGCCCAATCAGCCCCAGCATTTT; cdr3_aa: CASRTGPNQPQHF
d_call: TRBD2; j_call: TRBJ2-7; v_call: TRBV7-2; clone_size: many; cdr3_nt: TGTGCCAGCAGCCGCAACTTCGCTTTAGCGGGAGGGCTCCACGAGCAGTACTTC; cdr3_aa: CASSRNFALAGGLHEQYF
d_call: NA; j_call: TRBJ2-1; v_call: TRBV7-2; clone_size: NA; cdr3_nt: TGTGCCAGCAGCTCACCTCGGACTCACCCGACAGATGAGCAGTTCTTC; cdr3_aa: CASSSPRTHPTDEQFF
d_call: NA; j_call: TRBJ1-2; v_call: TRBV4-2; clone_size: many; cdr3_nt: TGTGCCAGCAGCCAAGACACTGCCAAGAACTATGGCTACACCTTC; cdr3_aa: CASSQDTAKNYGYTF
d_call: TRBD1; j_call: TRBJ2-3; v_call: TRBV28; clone_size: many; cdr3_nt: TGTGCCAGCAGTGGACAGGGGCTTACAGATACGCAGTATTTT; cdr3_aa: CASSGQGLTDTQYF
d_call: NA; j_call: TRBJ2-1; v_call: TRBV4-3; clone_size: many; cdr3_nt: TGCGCCAGCAGCCAATCGGGGGAGACCTACAATGAGCAGTTCTTC; cdr3_aa: CASSQSGETYNEQFF